This TCR beta chain was retrieved from a study of blood T cell repertoires in COVID-19. In germline, CDR1 is SGHDN, CDR2 FVKESK. The CDR3 is made up of 15 amino acids. The V gene lost 1 base and the J gene lost 1 base, with 10 bases spanning the gap. TCRdb keeps only in-frame clones here, not all; method: immunoSEQ multiplex PCR. The top ten clones hold approximately 6.2% of a sample with a few hundred thousand clones, 85% to 90% of them seen once. This clone was seen a few times. The specimen was peripheral blood. The chain has TRBV14 and TRBJ1-1; D not resolved. This TCR was recovered from a man between 60 and 75 years old who had recovered from COVID-19. The CDR3 bases are TGTGCCAGCAGCCAAGTTAGCTTCCGGAACACTGAAGCTTTCTTT. Translation gives CASSQVSFRNTEAFF.